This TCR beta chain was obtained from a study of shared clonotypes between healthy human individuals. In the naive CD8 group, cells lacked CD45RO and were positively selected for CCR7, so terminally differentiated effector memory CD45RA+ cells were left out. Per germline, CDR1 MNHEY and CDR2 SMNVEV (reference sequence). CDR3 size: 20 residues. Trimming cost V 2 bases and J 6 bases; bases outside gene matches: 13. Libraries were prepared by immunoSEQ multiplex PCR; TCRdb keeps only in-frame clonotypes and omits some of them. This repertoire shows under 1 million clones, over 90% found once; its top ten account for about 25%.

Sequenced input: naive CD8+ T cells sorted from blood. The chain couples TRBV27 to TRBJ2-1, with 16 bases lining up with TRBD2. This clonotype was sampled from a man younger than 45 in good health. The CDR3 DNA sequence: TGTGCCAGCAGTTTAAGAATTCCGGGACTAGCGGGAGGGAGGGGCAATGAGCAGTTCTTC. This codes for CASSLRIPGLAGGRGNEQFF.